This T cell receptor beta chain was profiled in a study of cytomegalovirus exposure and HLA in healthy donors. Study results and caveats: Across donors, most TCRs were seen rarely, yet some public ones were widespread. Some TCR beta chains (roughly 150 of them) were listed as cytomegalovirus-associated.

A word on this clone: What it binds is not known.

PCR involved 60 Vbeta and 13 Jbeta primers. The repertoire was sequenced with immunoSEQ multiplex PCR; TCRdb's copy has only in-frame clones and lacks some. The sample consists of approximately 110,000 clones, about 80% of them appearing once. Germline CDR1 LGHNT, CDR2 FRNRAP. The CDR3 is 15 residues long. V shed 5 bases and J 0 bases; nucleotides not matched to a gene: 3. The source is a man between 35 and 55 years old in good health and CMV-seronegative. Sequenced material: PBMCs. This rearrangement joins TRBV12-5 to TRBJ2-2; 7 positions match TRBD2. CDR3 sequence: CASGPGLANTGELFF. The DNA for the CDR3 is TGTGCTAGTGGTCCAGGACTAGCGAACACCGGGGAGCTGTTTTTT.